This T cell receptor beta chain was captured by sequencing in a study of T cells in narcolepsy. The method was immunoSEQ multiplex PCR; TCRdb's version includes in-frame clones alone and lacks a portion of them. Of about 33,000 clones in the sample, 75% to 90% are singletons; the top ten hold approximately 1.2%. Sequences were obtained from CD45RA- memory CD4+ T cells from PBMCs. The sequence was obtained from a human donor with narcolepsy.

Written as DNA, the CDR3 is TGTGCCAGCAGCGCCCAAGAGGCGGTCTTTGCCTACGAGCAGTACTTC. Its translation is CASSAQEAVFAYEQYF. This chain links TRBV9 with TRBJ2-7; D not resolved. The CDR3 loop spans 16 amino acids. CDR1 is SGDLS, CDR2 YYNGEE, per germline. V lost 3 bases to trimming and J lost 2 bases, with 18 bases between them.